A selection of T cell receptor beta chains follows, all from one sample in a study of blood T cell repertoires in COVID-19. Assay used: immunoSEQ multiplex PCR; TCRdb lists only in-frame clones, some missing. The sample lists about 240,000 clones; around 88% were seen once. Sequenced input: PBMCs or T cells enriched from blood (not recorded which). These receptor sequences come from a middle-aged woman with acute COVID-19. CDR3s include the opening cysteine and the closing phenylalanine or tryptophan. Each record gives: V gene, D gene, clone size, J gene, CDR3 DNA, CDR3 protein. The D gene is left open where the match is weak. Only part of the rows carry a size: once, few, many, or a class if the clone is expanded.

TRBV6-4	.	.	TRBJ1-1	TGTGCCAGCAGTGACTCGGGGGGGCACTGGGACACTGAAGCTTTCTTT	CASSDSGGHWDTEAFF
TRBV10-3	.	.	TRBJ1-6	TGTGCCATCGGACGGGGAGGGAATTCACCCCTCCACTTT	CAIGRGGNSPLHF
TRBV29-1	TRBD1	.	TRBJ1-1	TGCAGCGTTGCCGGACAGGGGAGTGGGGCTTTCTTT	CSVAGQGSGAFF
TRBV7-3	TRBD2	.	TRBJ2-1	TGTGCCAGCAGCCGGGACTACTCTAACAATGAGCAGTTCTTC	CASSRDYSNNEQFF
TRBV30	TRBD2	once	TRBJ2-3	TGTGCCTGGAGGGTAGCGGGAGGCGGCACAGATACGCAGTATTTT	CAWRVAGGGTDTQYF
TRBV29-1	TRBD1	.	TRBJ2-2	TGCAGCGTTGTGGGACAGGGCGTGGCCGGGGAGCTGTTTTTT	CSVVGQGVAGELFF
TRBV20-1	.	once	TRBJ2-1	TGCAGTGCTAGAGGGGTCCCAGGCATTTTCTTC	CSARGVPGIFF
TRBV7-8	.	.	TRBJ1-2	TGTGCCAGCAGCCGGGACAACAACTATGGCTACACCTTC	CASSRDNNYGYTF
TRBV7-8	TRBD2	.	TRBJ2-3	TGTGCCAGCAGCTTGACTAGCGGTAATACAGATACGCAGTATTTT	CASSLTSGNTDTQYF
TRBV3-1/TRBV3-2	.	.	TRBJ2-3	TGTGCCAGCAGCCAAGTCCCTAGAGATACGCAGTATTTT	CASSQVPRDTQYF
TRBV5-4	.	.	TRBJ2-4	TGTGCCAGCAGTTTAGGAGGGTTGGACAAAAACATTCAGTACTTC	CASSLGGLDKNIQYF
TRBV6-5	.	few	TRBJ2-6	TGTGCCAGCAGTCGGACAGACTCTGGGGCCAACGTCCTGACTTTC	CASSRTDSGANVLTF
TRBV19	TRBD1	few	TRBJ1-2	TGTGCCAGTAGTGCAGCAGGGACAGTCTATGGCTACACCTTC	CASSAAGTVYGYTF
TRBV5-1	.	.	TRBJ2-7	TGCGCCAGCAGCTTAAGCCCCTACGAGCAGTACTTC	CASSLSPYEQYF
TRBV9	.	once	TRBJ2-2	TGTGCCAGCAGCGTAACCCGGACTCTGAACACCGGGGAGCTGTTTTTT	CASSVTRTLNTGELFF
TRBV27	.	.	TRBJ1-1	TGTGCCAGCAGTTTTCTGGGTGAGAGGGCTGAAGCTTTCTTT	CASSFLGERAEAFF
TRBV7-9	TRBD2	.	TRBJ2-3	TGTGCCAGCACTTCTAGCGGGAGTTTTCAAGATACGCAGTATTTT	CASTSSGSFQDTQYF
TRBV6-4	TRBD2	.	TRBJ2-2	TGTGCCAGCAGAAAGGGACTAGCGGGAAAGGCCGGGGAGCTGTTTTTT	CASRKGLAGKAGELFF
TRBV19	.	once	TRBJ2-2	TGTGCCAGTAACCCTAGCACCGGGGAGCTGTTTTTT	CASNPSTGELFF
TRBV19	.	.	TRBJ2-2	TGTGCCAGTAGTCCGCCCGGGGGCGGGGAGCTGTTTTTT	CASSPPGGGELFF
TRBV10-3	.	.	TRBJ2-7	TGTGCCACCAAGGCAATGGACAGCCCTTTCTACGAGCAGTACTTC	CATKAMDSPFYEQYF
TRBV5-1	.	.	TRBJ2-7	TGCGCCAGCAGAACGGAGGACTACCAAACCTACGAGCAGTACTTC	CASRTEDYQTYEQYF
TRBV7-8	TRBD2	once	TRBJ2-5	TGTGCCAGCAGCTTAGCGACGGGAGGAGTGGAGACCCAGTACTTC	CASSLATGGVETQYF
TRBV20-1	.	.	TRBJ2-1	TGCAGTGCTAGTTGGTGGAGAGGCAATGAGCAGTTCTTC	CSASWWRGNEQFF
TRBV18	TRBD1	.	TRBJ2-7	TGTGCCAGCTCACCTCCGGGACAGGGATCCTACGAGCAGTACTTC	CASSPPGQGSYEQYF
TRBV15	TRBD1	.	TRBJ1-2	TGTGCCACCAGCAGAGGGACAGGGGAAGGCTACACCTTC	CATSRGTGEGYTF
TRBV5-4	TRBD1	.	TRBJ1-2	TGTGCCAGCAGCTCTGGACAGGCCTATGGCTACACCTTC	CASSSGQAYGYTF
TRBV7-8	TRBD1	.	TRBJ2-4	TGTGCCAGCAGCAAACAGGGGGCTATAGTCAAAAACATTCAGTACTTC	CASSKQGAIVKNIQYF
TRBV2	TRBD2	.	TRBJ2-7	TGTGCCAGCAGTCCGGGACTAGCATACGAGCAGTACTTC	CASSPGLAYEQYF
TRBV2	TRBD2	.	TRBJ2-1	TGTGCCAGCAGCGGACTAGATGGTGAGCAGTTCTTC	CASSGLDGEQFF
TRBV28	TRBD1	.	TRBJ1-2	TGTGCCAGCAGTTCACAGGGGGCGGGAGACTATGGCTACACCTTC	CASSSQGAGDYGYTF
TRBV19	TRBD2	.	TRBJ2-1	TGTGCCAGTAGTATTCTGGGACTAGCGGGAGGTTACAATGAGCAGTTCTTC	CASSILGLAGGYNEQFF
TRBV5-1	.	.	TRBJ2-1	TGCGCCAGCAGCTTGGGACAGAATTACAATGAGCAGTTCTTC	CASSLGQNYNEQFF
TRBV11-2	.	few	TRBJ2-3	TGTGCCAGCAGCTTAAGCCCAGATACGCAGTATTTT	CASSLSPDTQYF
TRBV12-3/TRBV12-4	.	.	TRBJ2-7	TGTGCCAGCAGTCCCTCCCCCTACGAGCAGTACTTC	CASSPSPYEQYF
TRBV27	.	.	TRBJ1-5	TGTGCCAGCAGCCAAACCTCAGATAGCAATCAGCCCCAGCATTTT	CASSQTSDSNQPQHF
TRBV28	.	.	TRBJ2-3	TGTGCCATCGGGGACACGACGAGCACAGATACGCAGTATTTT	CAIGDTTSTDTQYF
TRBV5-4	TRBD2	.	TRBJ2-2	TGTGCCAGCAGCTTGAGCGGGAGGGCCGGGAACGGGGAGCTGTTTTTT	CASSLSGRAGNGELFF
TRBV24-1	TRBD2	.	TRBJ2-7	TGTGCCACCAGTGATGGCCGACTAGCGGGAGGGACAATCGAGCAGTACTTC	CATSDGRLAGGTIEQYF
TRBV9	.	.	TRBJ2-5	TGTGCCAGCAGCAAGGGGCAGACTCAAGAGACCCAGTACTTC	CASSKGQTQETQYF
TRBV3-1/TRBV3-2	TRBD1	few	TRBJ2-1	TGTGCCAGCAGCCAAGATTCAGGGGGCGCAAAACTTTACAATGAGCAGTTCTTC	CASSQDSGGAKLYNEQFF
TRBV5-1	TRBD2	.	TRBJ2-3	TGCGCCAGCAGCAACGGGACTAGCGGGAGACAACATACGCAGTATTTT	CASSNGTSGRQHTQYF
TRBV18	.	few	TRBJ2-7	TGTGCCAGCTCACCACGGCAGGGTGTCCACGAGCAGTACTTC	CASSPRQGVHEQYF
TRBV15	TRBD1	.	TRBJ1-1	TGTGCCACCAGCAGAGAACGACAGGGGAACACTGAAGCTTTCTTT	CATSRERQGNTEAFF
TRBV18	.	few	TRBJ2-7	TGTGCCAGCTCACCTCAGGGGCGGGAGCAGTACTTC	CASSPQGREQYF
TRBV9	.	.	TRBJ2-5	TGTGCCAGCAGCGTAGATGGGACGGAGGGGGAGACCCAGTACTTC	CASSVDGTEGETQYF
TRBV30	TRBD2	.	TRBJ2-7	TGTGCCTGGAGACCACTAGCGGGAGGGGGCGAGCAGTACTTC	CAWRPLAGGGEQYF
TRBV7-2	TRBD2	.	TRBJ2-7	TGTGCCAGCAGCTTAGGGCCCACTAGCGGAGTTTACTTC	CASSLGPTSGVYF
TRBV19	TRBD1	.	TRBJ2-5	TGTGCCAGTAGTATACTGGGGACAGGACAAGAGACCCAGTACTTC	CASSILGTGQETQYF
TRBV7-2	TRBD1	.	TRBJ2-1	TGTGCCAGCAGCTTAAAAGCGGACAGGGAGCAGTTCTTC	CASSLKADREQFF
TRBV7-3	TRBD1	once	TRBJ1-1	TGTGCCAGCAGCACACAGGGGGCTGACCCGAACACTGAAGCTTTCTTT	CASSTQGADPNTEAFF
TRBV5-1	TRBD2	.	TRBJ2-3	TGCGCCAGCAGCTCCAATCCGGGGACTAGCGGGACGGATACGCAGTATTTT	CASSSNPGTSGTDTQYF
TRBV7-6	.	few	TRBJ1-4	TGTGCCAGCAGCGCCGGGGGTCGAGGTGAAAAACTGTTTTTT	CASSAGGRGEKLFF
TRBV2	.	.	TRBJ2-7	TGTGCCAGCAGTGGACTGATGAGCTACGAGCAGTACTTC	CASSGLMSYEQYF
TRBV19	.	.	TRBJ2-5	TGTGCCAGTGGAGGGACGTACCAAGAGACCCAGTACTTC	CASGGTYQETQYF